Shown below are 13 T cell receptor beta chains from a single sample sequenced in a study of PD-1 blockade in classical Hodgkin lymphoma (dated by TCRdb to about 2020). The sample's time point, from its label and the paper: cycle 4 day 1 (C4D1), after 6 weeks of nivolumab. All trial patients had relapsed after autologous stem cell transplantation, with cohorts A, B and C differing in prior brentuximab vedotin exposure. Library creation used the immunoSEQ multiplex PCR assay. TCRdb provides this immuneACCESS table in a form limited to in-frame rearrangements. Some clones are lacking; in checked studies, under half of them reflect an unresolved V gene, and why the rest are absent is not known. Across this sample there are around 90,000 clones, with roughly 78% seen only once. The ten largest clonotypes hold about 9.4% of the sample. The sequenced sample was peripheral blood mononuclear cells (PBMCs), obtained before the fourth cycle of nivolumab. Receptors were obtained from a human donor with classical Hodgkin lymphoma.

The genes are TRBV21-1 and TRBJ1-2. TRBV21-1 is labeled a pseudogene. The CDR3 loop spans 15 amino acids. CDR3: CASSYGPGQPGGYTF. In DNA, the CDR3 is TGTGCCAGCAGCTACGGCCCCGGGCAGCCGGGAGGCTACACCTTC.

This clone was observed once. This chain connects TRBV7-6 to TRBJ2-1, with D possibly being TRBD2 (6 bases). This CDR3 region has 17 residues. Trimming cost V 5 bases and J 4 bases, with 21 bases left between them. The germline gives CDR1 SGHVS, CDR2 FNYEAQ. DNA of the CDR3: TGTGCCAGCAGCGTCGACCCTATGCCTAGCGAGTACAATGAGCAGTTCTTC. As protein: CASSVDPMPSEYNEQFF.

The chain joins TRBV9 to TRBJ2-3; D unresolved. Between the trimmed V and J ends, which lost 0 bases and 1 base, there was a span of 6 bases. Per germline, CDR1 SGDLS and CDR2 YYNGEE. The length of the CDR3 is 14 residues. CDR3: CASSVAVGTDTQYF. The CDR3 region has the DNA TGTGCCAGCAGCGTAGCCGTAGGCACAGATACGCAGTATTTT.

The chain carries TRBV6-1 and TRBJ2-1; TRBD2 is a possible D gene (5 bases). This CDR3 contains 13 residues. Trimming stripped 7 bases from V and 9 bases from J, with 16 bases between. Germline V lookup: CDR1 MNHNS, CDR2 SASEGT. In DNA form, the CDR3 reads TGTGCCAGCACTCCACCGGGGTCCCGTGAGCAGTTCTTC. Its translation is CASTPPGSREQFF.

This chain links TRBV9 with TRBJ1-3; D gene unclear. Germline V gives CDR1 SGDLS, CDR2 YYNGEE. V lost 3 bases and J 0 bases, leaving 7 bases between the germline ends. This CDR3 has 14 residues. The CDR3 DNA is TGTGCCAGCAGCGGACCCCCCTCTGGAAACACCATATATTTT. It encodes CASSGPPSGNTIYF.

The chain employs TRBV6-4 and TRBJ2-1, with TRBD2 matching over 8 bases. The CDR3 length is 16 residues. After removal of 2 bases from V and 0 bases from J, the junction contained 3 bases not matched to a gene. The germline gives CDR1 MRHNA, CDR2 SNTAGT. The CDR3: CASSDEAGVSYNEQFF. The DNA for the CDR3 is TGTGCCAGCAGTGACGAAGCGGGGGTCTCCTACAATGAGCAGTTCTTC.

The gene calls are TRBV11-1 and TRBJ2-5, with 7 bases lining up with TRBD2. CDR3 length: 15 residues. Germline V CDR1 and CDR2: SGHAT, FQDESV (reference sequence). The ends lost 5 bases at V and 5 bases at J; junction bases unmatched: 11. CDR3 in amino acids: CASSLGEGSGETQYF. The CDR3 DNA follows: TGTGCCAGCAGCCTAGGGGAGGGGAGTGGTGAGACCCAGTACTTC.

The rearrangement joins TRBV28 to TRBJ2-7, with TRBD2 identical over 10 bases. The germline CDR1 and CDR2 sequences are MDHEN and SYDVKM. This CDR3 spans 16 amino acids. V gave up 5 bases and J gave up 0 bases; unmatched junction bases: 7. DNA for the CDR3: TGTGCCAGCAGTGGGGTACTAGCGGGGATCTCCTACGAGCAGTACTTC. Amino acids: CASSGVLAGISYEQYF.

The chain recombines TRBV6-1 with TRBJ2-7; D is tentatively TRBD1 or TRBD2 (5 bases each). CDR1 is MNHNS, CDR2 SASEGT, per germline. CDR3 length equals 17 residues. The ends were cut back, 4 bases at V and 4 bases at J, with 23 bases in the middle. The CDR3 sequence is CASSVLFGTSGLYEQYF. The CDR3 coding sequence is TGTGCCAGCAGTGTTTTATTTGGGACCTCAGGGTTATACGAGCAGTACTTC.

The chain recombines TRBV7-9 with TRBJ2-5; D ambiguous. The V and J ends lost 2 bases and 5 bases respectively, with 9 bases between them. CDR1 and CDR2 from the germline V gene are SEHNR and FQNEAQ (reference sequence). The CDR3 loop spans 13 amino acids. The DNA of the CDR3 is TGTGCCAGCAGCTTATGGGGTGGGGAGACCCAGTACTTC. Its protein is CASSLWGGETQYF.

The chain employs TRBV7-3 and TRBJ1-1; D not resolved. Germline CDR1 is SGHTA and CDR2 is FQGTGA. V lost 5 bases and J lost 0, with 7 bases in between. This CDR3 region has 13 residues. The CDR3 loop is CASSAYVNTEAFF. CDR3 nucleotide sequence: TGTGCCAGCAGCGCATACGTGAACACTGAAGCTTTCTTT.

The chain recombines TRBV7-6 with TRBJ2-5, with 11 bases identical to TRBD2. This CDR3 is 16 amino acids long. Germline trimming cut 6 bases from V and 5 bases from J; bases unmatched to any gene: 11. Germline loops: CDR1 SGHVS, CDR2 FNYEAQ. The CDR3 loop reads CASRARGLAGGETQYF. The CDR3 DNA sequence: TGTGCCAGCAGAGCTCGCGGACTAGCGGGTGGGGAGACCCAGTACTTC.

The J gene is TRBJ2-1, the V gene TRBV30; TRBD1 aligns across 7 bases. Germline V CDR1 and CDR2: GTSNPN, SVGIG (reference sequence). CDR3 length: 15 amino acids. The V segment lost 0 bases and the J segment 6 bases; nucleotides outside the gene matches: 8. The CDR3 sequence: CAWSVRFEGANEQFF. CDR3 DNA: TGTGCCTGGAGTGTACGTTTCGAGGGGGCCAATGAGCAGTTCTTC.